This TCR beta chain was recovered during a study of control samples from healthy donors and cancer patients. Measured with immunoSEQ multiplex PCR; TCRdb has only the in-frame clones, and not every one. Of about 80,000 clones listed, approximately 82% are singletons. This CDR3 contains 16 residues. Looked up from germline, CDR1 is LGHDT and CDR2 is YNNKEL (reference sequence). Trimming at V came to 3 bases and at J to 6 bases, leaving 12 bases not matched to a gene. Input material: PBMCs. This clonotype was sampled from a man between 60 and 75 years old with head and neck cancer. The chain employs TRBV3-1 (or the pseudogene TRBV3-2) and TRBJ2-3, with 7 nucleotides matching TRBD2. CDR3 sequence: CASSQTWAGDRDTQYF. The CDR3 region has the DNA TGTGCCAGCAGCCAGACTTGGGCGGGAGATCGGGATACGCAGTATTTT.